The clone carrying this TCR beta chain was detected many times. Antigen: not known. Samples came from axillary lymph nodes draining the breast cancer. Each CDR3 protein gets one entry after TCRdb re-called the multiplex PCR reads with MiXCR. The table records roughly 80,000 distinct CDR3 sequences, approximately 20% of them present only once. The data stem from a study of breast tumors, draining lymph nodes, adjacent tissues. The study, taken as a whole, reports: Compared with lymph nodes, tumors were less diverse; compared with nontumor tissue, more. Data only fit, rather than demonstrated, lymph node origin of most tumor T cells. Luminal-like breast cancer showed significantly greater tumor-nontumor repertoire similarity than basal-like breast cancer did. Findings are consistent with lymph node origin and intratumoral expansion of most tumor T cells.

The CDR3 runs to 15 residues. V lost 7 bases and J lost 1, with 14 bases in between. Germline loops: CDR1 MNHNY, CDR2 SVGAGI (reference sequence). The material sequenced was axillary lymph node tissue. The sequence was collected from a female donor with breast cancer. Some clones in this sample may be carry-over from other donors' samples. The gene calls are TRBV6-6 and TRBJ1-5; maybe TRBD1 (6 bases). The CDR3 DNA is TGTGCCAGCATAACACGGGGGGGCAGCAATCAGCCCCAGCATTTT. Protein product: CASITRGGSNQPQHF.